This TCR beta chain was identified during a study of T cells in Graves' hyperthyroidism and ophthalmopathy. General study findings and limits: From stable hyperthyroidism, ophthalmopathy was set apart by a 13 V-J model.

Researchers took RNA transcripts and amplified the TCR beta CDR3 regions from them. The HTBI primer set drove a first-round RT-PCR of the TCR CDR3. Via MiXCR, TCRdb re-called the multiplex PCR reads, giving one row per CDR3 protein. The sample holds hundreds of thousands of distinct CDR3 sequences, approximately 21% seen once. This clonotype was seen a few times. The antigen remains undetermined. Among ophthalmopathy patients, the Clinical Activity Score reached at least 3, the NOSPECS grade reached at least 4, and duration remained under 3 months. The germline V and J ends were trimmed by 5 bases and 7 bases, with 17 bases remaining between them. The CDR3 has 15 amino acids.

The TCR was taken from a man aged 25 to 40 with Graves' ophthalmopathy. The V and J genes are TRBV12-3 or TRBV12-4 and TRBJ2-2, with D possibly TRBD2 on 6 matching bases. Material: blood. The CDR3 reads CASSPRQSGGGELFF. The DNA for the CDR3 is TGTGCCAGCAGTCCCAGGCAGTCCGGGGGCGGGGAGCTGTTTTTT.